The 25 T cell receptor beta chains given below trace back to one sample, sequenced in a study of early T cells in non-severe SARS-CoV-2 infection. MiXCR was run by TCRdb on the 5' RACE reads, yielding one entry per CDR3 protein. The table lists roughly 47,000 distinct CDR3 sequences, 20% to 25% of them singletons. Sequencing was performed on whole blood, taken at baseline. The source is an adult who was a healthcare worker with PCR-confirmed SARS-CoV-2 infection or an uninfected control (not recorded which).

The rearrangement links TRBV30 to TRBJ1-1, with D perhaps TRBD1 (6 bases). This CDR3 is 14 amino acids long. Trimming removed 0 bases from V and 7 bases from J, with 15 bases in between. CDR1 is GTSNPN, CDR2 SVGIG, per germline (reference sequence). The CDR3 region has the DNA TGTGCCTGGAGTGTACTACCAGGGGTGGGTGAAGCTTTCTTT. It encodes CAWSVLPGVGEAFF.

This clonotype was seen only a few times. This chain connects TRBV19 to TRBJ2-3, with 10 bases lining up with TRBD2. Germline loops: CDR1 LNHDA, CDR2 SQIVND (reference sequence). J was trimmed by 3 bases and V by 3 bases; bases with no gene match: 3. The CDR3 consists of 15 residues. The CDR3 region has the DNA TGTGCCAGTAGTATCACTAGCGGGGTTACAGATACGCAGTATTTT. Translation: CASSITSGVTDTQYF.

This clonotype came up a few times. The gene calls are TRBV4-2 and TRBJ2-1; D is possibly TRBD1 (5 bases). The CDR3 has 13 amino acids. The V gene lost 1 base and the J gene lost 7 bases, with 8 bases spanning the gap. Germline V CDR1 and CDR2: LGHNA, YNFKEQ. CDR3 nucleotides: TGTGCCAGCAGCCAAGGGGGCAGTAATGAGCAGTTCTTC. The encoded protein is CASSQGGSNEQFF.

The chain couples TRBV7-9 to TRBJ1-2; D remains ambiguous. The CDR3 runs 16 residues. Looked up from germline, CDR1 is SEHNR and CDR2 is FQNEAQ (reference sequence). The V gene lost 5 bases and the J gene lost 0 bases, with 16 bases spanning the gap. As DNA, the CDR3 is TGTGCCAGCAGCGCAGGACTACTGGAAGCTAACTATGGCTACACCTTC. It is translated as CASSAGLLEANYGYTF.

The rearrangement links TRBV6-2 or TRBV6-3 to TRBJ2-7; 9 bases map to TRBD1. This CDR3 contains 14 residues. The germline CDR1 and CDR2 sequences are MNHEY and SVGEGT. J gave up 3 bases and V 0 bases, and 0 bases lay outside the gene matches. CDR3 in DNA: TGTGCCAGCAGTTACTCGACAGGGGGCTACGAGCAGTACTTC. It encodes CASSYSTGGYEQYF.

This clonotype was seen more than once but under ten times. The CDR3 region is CASNRPSNTEAFF. The CDR3 nucleotides read TGTGCCAGCAATCGGCCGTCGAACACTGAAGCTTTCTTT. The V call is TRBV6-2 or TRBV6-3, the J call TRBJ1-1, with D uncertain. From germline, CDR1 is MNHEY and CDR2 SVGEGT. This CDR3 spans 13 amino acids. V lost 7 bases to trimming and J lost 1 base, with 10 bases between them.

This clonotype was seen many times. The rearrangement uses TRBV7-6 and TRBJ2-7; D is unclear. CDR1 and CDR2 from the germline V gene are SGHVS and FNYEAQ. Between the trimmed V and J ends, which lost 5 bases and 5 bases, there was a span of 16 bases. This CDR3 contains 14 residues. The CDR3 here is CASSRMSSWDEQYF. The CDR3 region has the DNA TGTGCCAGCAGCCGTATGTCGTCATGGGACGAGCAGTACTTC.

The chain carries TRBV14 and TRBJ2-7, with TRBD1 identical over 7 bases. The CDR3 consists of 14 residues. Per germline, CDR1 SGHDN and CDR2 FVKESK. The J segment lost 2 bases and the V segment lost 2 bases, leaving 3 bases of the junction unmatched. In nucleotides, the CDR3 is TGTGCCAGCAGCCAATGGACAGGTGCCTACGAGCAGTACTTC. It translates to CASSQWTGAYEQYF.

The chain uses TRBV30 and TRBJ1-5; 8 bases map to TRBD1. Germline trimming cut 4 bases from V and 0 bases from J; bases unmatched to any gene: 5. Germline CDR1 GTSNPN, CDR2 SVGIG (reference sequence). The CDR3 is 15 amino acids. CDR3 DNA sequence: TGTGCCTGGAAGGACAGGGAACATAGCAATCAGCCCCAGCATTTT. Its protein product is CAWKDREHSNQPQHF.

J is TRBJ2-1 and V is TRBV6-2 or TRBV6-3, with 14 bases fitting TRBD2. Germline CDR1 and CDR2: MNHEY and SVGEGT. This CDR3 comprises 16 residues. The ends lost 7 bases at V and 8 bases at J; junction bases unmatched: 10. For the CDR3, the DNA is TGTGCCAGCAACGAGGGACTAGCGGGGGACAATGATGAGCAGTTCTTC. As protein: CASNEGLAGDNDEQFF.

V usage is TRBV5-6 and J usage is TRBJ2-7; D not resolved. The germline CDR1 and CDR2 sequences are SGHDT and YYEEEE. Trimming took off 4 bases at V and 4 bases at J, with 9 bases between the two ends. There are 12 residues in the CDR3. The CDR3 spells CASSRNVYEQYF. CDR3 in DNA: TGTGCCAGCAGCCGGAATGTGTACGAGCAGTACTTC.

This clonotype came up a few times. The genes are TRBV6-5 and TRBJ1-6; 7 nucleotides agree with TRBD1. The germline gives CDR1 MNHEY, CDR2 SVGAGI. Trimming at V came to 6 bases and at J to 9 bases, leaving 11 bases not matched to a gene. The CDR3 covers 15 residues. The CDR3, as DNA: TGTGCCAGCAGCCTTACCCAGGGGGTTGGTTCACCCCTCCACTTT. Translation: CASSLTQGVGSPLHF.

The rearrangement joins TRBV29-1 to TRBJ2-3, with D unclear. Trimming removed 5 bases at V and 3 bases at J, with 6 bases between. The length of the CDR3 is 11 residues. Per germline, CDR1 SQVTM and CDR2 ANQGSEA. CDR3 protein: CSVSNTDTQYF. The CDR3 DNA reads as TGCAGCGTTTCAAATACAGATACGCAGTATTTT.

This clonotype was seen a few times. This chain joins TRBV19 and TRBJ1-5; D unresolved. CDR3 length: 14 residues. The germline gives CDR1 LNHDA, CDR2 SQIVND (reference sequence). The V gene lost 3 bases and the J gene lost 4 bases, with 10 bases spanning the gap. The CDR3 coding sequence is TGTGCCAGTAGTATCTCCGACGGGAATCAGCCCCAGCATTTT. Protein product: CASSISDGNQPQHF.

This chain uses TRBV4-2 with TRBJ2-7, with D perhaps being TRBD1 or TRBD2 (5 bases each). Germline V gives CDR1 LGHNA, CDR2 YNFKEQ. The CDR3 consists of 17 residues. The V end was cut by 0 bases, the J end by 0 bases, with 15 bases between. The CDR3 DNA sequence: TGTGCCAGCAGCCAAGATGTCGGGGACGGACTCTCCTACGAGCAGTACTTC. This codes for CASSQDVGDGLSYEQYF.

This clonotype has just a few counts. The rearrangement joins TRBV3-1 to TRBJ2-3; D call uncertain. The V gene's germline CDR1 is LGHDT and CDR2 YNNKEL (reference sequence). V shed 4 bases and J shed 1 base, with 9 bases lying between them. The CDR3 contains 14 residues. The CDR3 here is CASSLLGRTDTQYF. DNA of the CDR3: TGTGCCAGCAGCCTCCTGGGTCGCACAGATACGCAGTATTTT.

V is TRBV3-1 and J is TRBJ1-1; the match to TRBD1 covers 10 bases. This CDR3 has 14 residues. Germline V gene data show CDR1 as LGHDT and CDR2 as YNNKEL (reference sequence). Losses at the gene ends were 5 bases for V and 5 bases for J; bases not matched to a gene: 5. CDR3 bases: TGTGCCAGCAGCTCCCGGGACAGGGGAACTGAAGCTTTCTTT. It encodes CASSSRDRGTEAFF.

The chain uses TRBV5-5 and TRBJ2-1; 8 positions agree with TRBD1. Germline CDR1 is SGHKS and CDR2 is YYEKEE (reference sequence). V trimming: 4 bases; J trimming: 4 bases; junction bases outside the gene matches: 10. This CDR3 is 16 amino acids long. The CDR3 sequence: CASSQETGTGYNEQFF. CDR3 coding DNA: TGTGCCAGCAGCCAGGAAACCGGGACAGGATACAATGAGCAGTTCTTC.

The CDR3 nucleotides read TGTGCCAGCAGCTTCGGGACTAGCGGTAATGAGCAGTTCTTC. Its protein is CASSFGTSGNEQFF. V gene TRBV11-2 combines with J gene TRBJ2-1; 11 bases agree with TRBD2. The CDR3 is 14 residues long. V was pared by 3 bases and J by 7 bases, with 2 bases of the junction left unmatched. Germline V CDR1 and CDR2: SGHAT, FQNNGV.

The rearrangement joins TRBV5-1 to TRBJ1-2, with D perhaps TRBD1 (5 bases). V dropped 7 bases and J dropped 4 bases, with 20 bases sitting between them. The CDR3 extends over 15 amino acids. The germline V gene has CDR1 SGHRS and CDR2 YFSETQ. CDR3 protein: CASRWDVYQGYGYTF. In DNA, the CDR3 is TGCGCCAGCCGATGGGACGTGTATCAGGGCTATGGCTACACCTTC.

The chain links TRBV5-1 to TRBJ1-1, with 11 bases identical to TRBD1. The length of the CDR3 is 15 residues. Trimming cost V 4 bases and J 5 bases; bases outside gene matches: 7. In germline, CDR1 is SGHRS, CDR2 YFSETQ. This CDR3 reads CASSPAGQGATEAFF. In nucleotides, the CDR3 is TGCGCCAGCAGCCCAGCCGGACAGGGGGCAACTGAAGCTTTCTTT.

The rearrangement uses TRBV2 and TRBJ2-7, with D possibly matching TRBD2 (5 bases). Deletions cut 0 bases from V and 3 bases from J, with 12 bases between. Germline CDR1 is SNHLY and CDR2 is FYNNEI. The CDR3 runs to 15 residues. CDR3 nucleotides: TGTGCCAGCAGTGAAGCGGGAGCGGAATACTACGAGCAGTACTTC. Encoded protein: CASSEAGAEYYEQYF.

This clonotype was seen a few times. This chain connects TRBV6-5 to TRBJ1-1; 8 positions agree with TRBD1. The CDR3 totals 16 residues. Per the germline V gene, CDR1 is MNHEY and CDR2 is SVGAGI. Unmatched junction bases numbered 6, after V lost 2 bases and J lost 1 base. The CDR3 coding sequence is TGTGCCAGCAGTTACAACCCAGGGGGCCGGAACACTGAAGCTTTCTTT. Translating it yields CASSYNPGGRNTEAFF.

V gene TRBV29-1 combines with J gene TRBJ1-3; weak D call: TRBD1 (5 bases). Germline CDR1 and CDR2: SQVTM and ANQGSEA. The V end lost 1 base, the J end lost 0 bases, and 7 bases lay between the germline ends. The CDR3 contains 14 residues. DNA for the CDR3: TGCAGCGTTGAAGGGGGGACCTCTGGAAACACCATATATTTT. Its translation: CSVEGGTSGNTIYF.

This chain uses TRBV6-1 with TRBJ1-1; 7 bases line up with TRBD1. The V segment lost 0 bases and the J segment 4 bases; nucleotides outside the gene matches: 2. The CDR3 length is 14 residues. From germline, CDR1 is MNHNS and CDR2 SASEGT. CDR3 in amino acids: CASSEAGTATEAFF. For the CDR3, the DNA is TGTGCCAGCAGTGAAGCCGGGACAGCCACTGAAGCTTTCTTT.